This paragraph reports one TCR beta chain. Its antigen is currently unknown. The sample is drawn from a study of regulatory T cells in long-lasting Graves disease. About the research overall: Over 5 years on antithyroid drugs plus positive TSH receptor antibodies marked Graves' disease as persistent.

Study observations and caveats: Persistent patients shared more public clonotypes (over 2,500) than new patients (more than 900).

Time point in this sample: persistent/refractory GD, antithyroid drugs over 5 years with positive TRAb. Making the TCR library involved RNA that had been extracted from PBMCs. With 0 bases removed from V and 6 bases from J, the gap between germline ends came to 6 bases. This CDR3 comprises 13 residues. The germline gives CDR1 SGHNT, CDR2 YYREEE (reference sequence). According to the study, TCR beta libraries were built with iRepertoire HTBI primers and CDR3-region Arm-PCR. As processed by the authors: Looking across samples, the authors found some 67 TRBV and approximately 13 TRBJ segments. TCRdb redid the calling of the multiplex PCR reads with MiXCR, one entry per CDR3 protein. For this entry, the V and J calls and clone size follow TCRdb and not the study's own pipeline. This table holds 390,000 or so distinct CDR3 sequences, about 23% found once.

The V gene is TRBV5-4, the J gene TRBJ2-2, with no clear D. Material: peripheral blood mononuclear cells (PBMCs), obtained when the disease was refractory, from a patient treated with antithyroid drugs. The source is a woman aged 40-49 years with Graves disease. The CDR3 sequence is CASSLAISGELFF. The CDR3 DNA reads TGTGCCAGCAGCTTGGCGATTTCCGGGGAGCTGTTTTTT.